This is a list of T cell receptor beta chains from one sample in a study of CD4+ T cells in melanoma. Sequencing used immunoSEQ multiplex PCR; TCRdb keeps in-frame clones, though not all of them. The data hold 6,400 or so clones, with about 70% observed a single time. Sequencing was performed on cells from a culture (not recorded whether cultured in vitro). The source of these receptors is a human donor with melanoma. CDR3s leave out the opening cysteine and the closing phenylalanine or tryptophan.

j_call v_call cdr3_aa
TRBJ2-3 TRBV4-2 ASSQAGTSVFTDTQY
TRBJ1-1 TRBV2 ASSDWLPAF
TRBJ2-2 TRBV27 ASSPPPATGELF
TRBJ1-5 TRBV6-4 ASSDPPGSLNSNQPQH
TRBJ2-7 TRBV4-2 ASSQVADSSYEQY
TRBJ2-2 TRBV29-1 SVDQGPMNTGELF
TRBJ1-2 TRBV5-1 ASSSLTGRDYGYT
TRBJ2-7 TRBV3-1/TRBV3-2 ASSQQSGTAGEQY
TRBJ2-3 TRBV11-2 ASSRRGRSTDTQY
TRBJ1-2 TRBV27 ASSHRDSTRYT
TRBJ1-1 TRBV4-3 ASSQAGNTEAF
TRBJ2-5 TRBV11-3 ASSLASGETQY
TRBJ1-6 TRBV27 ASSWVLNNSPLH
TRBJ2-2 TRBV9 ASSDTQTLNTGELF
TRBJ1-2 TRBV4-1 ASSQDLGTGGSAGYT
TRBJ1-6 TRBV19 ASSISGARVVPSPLH
TRBJ1-1 TRBV7-9 ASSLGDITEAF
TRBJ1-1 TRBV14 ASSSRTGYLSEAF
TRBJ2-7 TRBV30 AWTGQDYYEQY
TRBJ1-2 TRBV28 ASLPPGDRGRGYT
TRBJ1-1 TRBV9 ASSARTETYTEAF
TRBJ1-1 TRBV9 ASTGLGTEAF
TRBJ1-4 TRBV4-3 ASSQGGSTNEKLF
TRBJ1-1 TRBV25-1 ASSEMGSTEAF
TRBJ1-5 TRBV7-9 ASSSYAGQDNQPQH
TRBJ1-6 TRBV2 ASTGKGGYDNSPLH
TRBJ2-3 TRBV3-1/TRBV3-2 ASSQGVNRAHTDTQY
TRBJ1-3 TRBV6-6 ASSPPRSGARGNTIY
TRBJ1-1 TRBV3-1/TRBV3-2 ASANNPGTEAF
TRBJ2-7 TRBV13 ASSRLIVDEQY
TRBJ2-7 TRBV30 AWSKDRVRPPREQY
TRBJ1-1 TRBV5-1 ASSLDHRVPGGAF
TRBJ1-2 TRBV5-1 ASSAGQLGIYGYT
TRBJ2-2 TRBV7-6 ASSLDVHDRGGTGELF
TRBJ2-1 TRBV7-3 ASSPGGGGDEQF
TRBJ1-5 TRBV19 ASRGGAASPQH
TRBJ2-2 TRBV6-5 AMTGFNGELF
TRBJ1-2 TRBV4-1 ASSQVTQGKAYGYT
TRBJ2-1 TRBV11-3 ASSLPRGPPNNEQF
TRBJ1-3 TRBV19 ASTPGDTSGNTIY
TRBJ2-3 TRBV25-1 ASSVRGYTDTQY
TRBJ1-2 TRBV4-1 ASRKPGQGDRYYGYT
TRBJ2-2 TRBV28 ASARTSNTGELF
TRBJ2-1 TRBV5-1 ASSSRYNEQF
TRBJ2-1 TRBV4-2 ASSQSGGAHNEQF
TRBJ1-1 TRBV6-6 ASSLDRGHMDTEAF
TRBJ1-3 TRBV7-2 ASSSIRDREYSGNTIY
TRBJ1-1 TRBV3-1/TRBV3-2 ASSPAGVRAAF
TRBJ1-1 TRBV3-1/TRBV3-2 ASSQGGRGTEAF